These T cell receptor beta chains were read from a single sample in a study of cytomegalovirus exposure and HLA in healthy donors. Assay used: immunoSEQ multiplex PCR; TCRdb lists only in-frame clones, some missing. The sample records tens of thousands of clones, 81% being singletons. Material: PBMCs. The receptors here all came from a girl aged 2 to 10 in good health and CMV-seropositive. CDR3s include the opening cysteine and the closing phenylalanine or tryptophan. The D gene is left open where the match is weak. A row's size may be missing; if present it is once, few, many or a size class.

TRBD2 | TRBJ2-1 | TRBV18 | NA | CASSPPEIVAGAYEQFF | TGTGCCAGCTCACCACCTGAGATAGTAGCGGGAGCATATGAGCAGTTCTTC
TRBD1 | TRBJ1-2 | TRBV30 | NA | CAWLTGVANYGYTF | TGTGCCTGGTTAACAGGGGTAGCTAACTATGGCTACACCTTC
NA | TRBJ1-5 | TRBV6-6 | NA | CASTKGVPYSNQPQHF | TGTGCCAGCACCAAGGGGGTCCCCTATAGCAATCAGCCCCAGCATTTT
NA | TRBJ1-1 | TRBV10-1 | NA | CASRQENTEAFF | TGCGCCAGCAGGCAGGAGAACACTGAAGCTTTCTTT
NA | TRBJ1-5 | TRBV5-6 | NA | CASSLGQGLFNQPQHF | TGTGCCAGCAGCTTGGGGCAGGGGCTATTCAATCAGCCCCAGCATTTT
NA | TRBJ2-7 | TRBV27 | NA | CASREADLSSYEQYF | TGTGCCAGCAGGGAAGCGGACTTGAGCTCCTACGAGCAGTACTTC
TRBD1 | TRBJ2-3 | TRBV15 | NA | CATSRGTGPADTQYF | TGTGCCACCAGCAGGGGGACAGGGCCCGCAGATACGCAGTATTTT
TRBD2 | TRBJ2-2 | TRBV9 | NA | CASGGTSGRATGELFF | TGTGCCAGCGGGGGGACTAGCGGGAGGGCCACCGGGGAGCTGTTTTTT
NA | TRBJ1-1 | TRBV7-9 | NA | CASSLARGRPNTEAFF | TGTGCCAGCAGCTTAGCGCGCGGCCGGCCGAACACTGAAGCTTTCTTT
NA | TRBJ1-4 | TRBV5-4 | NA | CASSGDNEKLFF | TGTGCCAGCAGCGGGGACAACGAAAAACTGTTTTTT
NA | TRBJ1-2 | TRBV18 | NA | CASSVSGGAGYGYTF | TGTGCCAGCTCAGTGTCTGGGGGCGCGGGCTATGGCTACACCTTC
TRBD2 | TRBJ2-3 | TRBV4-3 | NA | CASSQEGPAGETDTQYF | TGCGCCAGCAGCCAAGAAGGGCCAGCGGGAGAGACAGATACGCAGTATTTT
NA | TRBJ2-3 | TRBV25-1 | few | CASNGRGTGWADTQYF | TGTGCCAGCAATGGTAGGGGTACAGGGTGGGCAGATACGCAGTATTTT